The T cell receptor beta chain under discussion was sequenced for a study of immune characterization of retroperitoneal liposarcoma. Each CDR3 protein gets one entry after TCRdb re-called the PCR reads with MiXCR. The sample shows some 11,000 distinct CDR3 sequences, 45% to 55% of them seen only once. Germline V gives CDR1 MNHNS, CDR2 SASEGT. This CDR3 has 14 amino acids. This chain links TRBV6-1 with TRBJ2-7, with TRBD2 matching over 7 bases. Judging by the DNA end, TRBJ2-5 fits better; the J call may be wrong. This receptor was obtained from a female donor with retroperitoneal liposarcoma. What was sequenced was tumor tissue. CDR3 DNA: TGTGCCAGCAGTGAGGGACTATCACAAGAGACCCAGTACTTC. Its protein product is CASSEGLSQETQYF.